This T cell receptor (beta chain) was sequenced during a study of blood T cells in healthy people across ages. General study findings and limits: Roughly linear declines in TCR beta diversity per million T cells occurred with age. Unsorted PBMC input precluded a conclusive naive versus antigen-experienced comparison.

With 5 bases removed from V and 11 bases from J, the gap between germline ends came to 19 bases. This CDR3 has 14 amino acids. Germline assignment: CDR1 SGHVS and CDR2 FQNEAQ. For the second PCR, which ran for roughly 7 to 11 cycles, a sample-barcoded 5' primer and a J-beta primer mix were used. Each cDNA molecule carried a tag from a template-switch adaptor that contained 12 random nucleotides. TCRdb re-derived calls from the 5' RACE reads in MiXCR, one entry per CDR3 protein. Of around 1.7 million distinct CDR3 sequences listed, over 25% were seen once; the top ten hold more than 6%. Worth noting for this clonotype: Its matching antigen is unknown. Given a much more abundant clone one base away, this may be a read error.

The chain combines TRBV7-8 with TRBJ2-1; TRBD1 is a possible D gene (6 bases). The sequencing input was blood. The TCR sequence derives from a woman aged 30 to 39 in good health. The CDR3 coding sequence is TGTGCCAGCAGCGACCAGTCCCGGGACACCAAGCAGTTCTTC. This translates into CASSDQSRDTKQFF.